This T cell receptor (beta chain) was identified during a study of immune evolution from preneoplasia to lung adenocarcinoma. As for the study in general: HLA loss of heterozygosity: about 7% AIS, less than 18% MIA, approximately 35% ADC, none AAH. Points from the study as a whole: KRAS-mutant nodules had the highest T cell clonality. Later-stage lesions seemingly showed higher T cell density and diversity than normal lung.

This CDR3 has 13 residues. The germline V gene encodes CDR1 SGHTA and CDR2 FQGTGA. J gave up 8 bases and V 8 bases, and 2 bases lay outside the gene matches. The table came from immunoSEQ multiplex PCR; TCRdb's copy has only in-frame clones and leaves some out. This table has under 9,500 clones, roughly three quarters appearing once. Nucleic acids came from premalignant or tumor cells enriched by macro-dissection. Comments on this clone: Its target is not known.

The source of this sequence is a person aged 65 to 85 with lung adenocarcinoma. What was sequenced was FFPE minimally invasive lung adenocarcinoma tissue. The V and J genes are TRBV7-3 and TRBJ1-6, with 11 bases identical to TRBD1. The CDR3 loop reads CASRDRGDSPLHF. The CDR3 DNA is TGTGCCAGCCGGGACAGGGGGGATTCACCCCTCCACTTT.